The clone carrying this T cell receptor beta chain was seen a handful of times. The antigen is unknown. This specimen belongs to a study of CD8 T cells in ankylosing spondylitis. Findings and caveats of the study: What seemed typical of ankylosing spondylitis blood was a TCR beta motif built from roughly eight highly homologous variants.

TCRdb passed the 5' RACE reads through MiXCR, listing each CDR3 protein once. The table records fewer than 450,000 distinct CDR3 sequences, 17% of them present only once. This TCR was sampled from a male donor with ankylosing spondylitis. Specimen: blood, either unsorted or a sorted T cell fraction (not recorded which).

The CDR3 sequence: CASSATGYGEQYF. The CDR3 bases are TGTGCCAGCAGCGCGACAGGGTATGGCGAGCAGTACTTC. The V and J genes are TRBV14 and TRBJ2-7; 7 nucleotides line up with TRBD1. The CDR3 runs 13 residues. Germline loops: CDR1 SGHDN, CDR2 FVKESK. V gave up 5 bases and J gave up 6 bases; unmatched junction bases: 7.